What follows are 17 T cell receptor beta chains derived from one specimen sequenced in a study of T cell changes during pregnancy in multiple sclerosis. Sequencing was performed with immunoSEQ multiplex PCR; in TCRdb, only in-frame clones are kept and a portion is missing. This table has some 80,000 clones, roughly nine tenths appearing once. The specimen comprised peripheral blood, sampled before pregnancy. The source is a female donor with multiple sclerosis, enrolled in a pregnancy study.

J is TRBJ2-5 and V is TRBV5-1; 8 nucleotides agree with TRBD2. Per germline, CDR1 SGHRS and CDR2 YFSETQ. The CDR3 is 16 residues long. V shed 0 bases, J shed 0 bases, and the junction held 4 bases outside the gene matches. CDR3 residues: CASSLAPSGYQETQYF. DNA of the CDR3: TGCGCCAGCAGCTTGGCCCCTAGCGGGTACCAAGAGACCCAGTACTTC.

The rearrangement uses TRBV28 and TRBJ1-5; 7 nucleotides align to TRBD1. The CDR3 extends over 15 amino acids. The germline gives CDR1 MDHEN, CDR2 SYDVKM. After removal of 6 bases from V and 1 base from J, the junction contained 6 bases not matched to a gene. This CDR3 is CASSPDRVSNQPQHF. Written as DNA, the CDR3 is TGTGCCAGCAGCCCCGACAGGGTAAGCAATCAGCCCCAGCATTTT.

The chain carries TRBV2 and TRBJ1-1; D gene ambiguous. V lost 6 bases and J 1 base, leaving 15 bases between the germline ends. The CDR3 runs to 15 residues. Germline loops: CDR1 SNHLY, CDR2 FYNNEI. This CDR3 is CASRALVGENTEAFF. The CDR3 region has the DNA TGTGCCAGCAGGGCTCTAGTAGGAGAGAACACTGAAGCTTTCTTT.

V is TRBV11-2 and J is TRBJ2-7, with D perhaps matching TRBD2 (7 bases). V lost 1 base and J lost 2, with 18 bases in between. The length of the CDR3 is 17 residues. Germline V gives CDR1 SGHAT, CDR2 FQNNGV. The DNA of the CDR3 is TGTGCCAGCAGCTTAGGAATCGGCTCGGGGGGCCCCTACGAGCAGTACTTC. Translated, it gives CASSLGIGSGGPYEQYF.

V is TRBV27 and J is TRBJ1-5; TRBD1 agrees at 8 bases. The CDR3 runs to 14 residues. V dropped 5 bases and J dropped 6; count of bases not matched to a gene: 6. Germline assignment: CDR1 MNHEY and CDR2 SMNVEV (reference sequence). In DNA form, the CDR3 reads TGTGCCAGCAGTCGACAGGGGTTGCTTCAGCCCCAGCATTTT. This encodes CASSRQGLLQPQHF.

The CDR3 nucleotides are TGTGCCAGCAGTGAAGGGGGGACAGGGGGGGAAAGTTCACCCCTCCACTTT. It codes for CASSEGGTGGESSPLHF. The rearrangement joins TRBV6-1 to TRBJ1-6; TRBD1 matches 11 bases. Germline V gene sequence: CDR1 MNHNS, CDR2 SASEGT. CDR3 length equals 17 residues. The junction had 8 bases not matched to a gene; V was cut back by 1 base and J by 9 bases.

To note about this clone: Mismatch with germline at one junction end may stem from a read error. The J gene is TRBJ2-1, the V gene TRBV7-7; D ambiguous. Germline lookup yields CDR1 SSHAT and CDR2 FNYEAQ (reference sequence). There are 15 residues in the CDR3. As DNA, the CDR3 is TGTGCTAGCAGCTCGAGCTACAGCTCCTACAATGAGCAGTTCTTC. This sequence encodes CASSSSYSSYNEQFF.

CDR3 DNA: TGTGCCAGCAGCACGACTAGCGGGGGGACCGGGGAGCTGTTTTTT. This gives the protein CASSTTSGGTGELFF. This chain joins TRBV14 and TRBJ2-2; TRBD2 agrees at 13 bases. Germline V gene sequence: CDR1 SGHDN, CDR2 FVKESK. Losses at the gene ends were 5 bases for V and 5 bases for J; bases not matched to a gene: 2. This CDR3 spans 15 amino acids.

The chain employs TRBV9 and TRBJ1-6; no definite D call. Germline CDR1 and CDR2: SGDLS and YYNGEE. CDR3 length: 13 amino acids. Trimming took off 4 bases at V and 7 bases at J, with 9 bases between the two ends. The CDR3 here is CASSFGENSPLHF. The CDR3 bases are TGTGCCAGCAGCTTCGGGGAAAATTCACCCCTCCACTTT.

The V and J genes are TRBV27 and TRBJ1-6; D remains unclear. Germline lookup yields CDR1 MNHEY and CDR2 SMNVEV (reference sequence). The CDR3 is made up of 15 amino acids. V lost 8 bases and J 3 bases, leaving 14 bases between the germline ends. CDR3 nucleotides: TGTGCCAGCTCGTACGGTGGAGGCTATAATTCACCCCTCCACTTT. As protein: CASSYGGGYNSPLHF.

V usage is TRBV5-6 and J usage is TRBJ2-5, with 8 bases lining up with TRBD2. V dropped 7 bases and J dropped 5; count of bases not matched to a gene: 13. The CDR3 runs 15 residues. Per the germline V gene, CDR1 is SGHDT and CDR2 is YYEEEE. The CDR3 DNA reads as TGTGCCAGCGGATCAGGGACTAGGGGATGGGAGACCCAGTACTTC. The encoded protein is CASGSGTRGWETQYF. The variable domain in full, with the rest retrieved from reference TRBV5-6 and TRBJ2-5, is DAGVTQSPTHLIKTRGQQVTLRCSPKSGHDTVSWYQQALGQGPQFIFQYYEEEERQRGNFPDRFSGHQFPNYSSELNVNALLLGDSALYLCASGSGTRGWETQYFGPGTRLLVL.

This clone was counted a single time. One junction end disagrees with the germline gene, perhaps due to a read error. The CDR3 region has the DNA TGTGCCAGCAGCCAGACTTTAGCGGGCGCGCCCTCCTTC. Protein: CASSQTLAGAPSF. The chain is built from TRBV5-6 and TRBJ2-7; 7 nucleotides align to TRBD2. Per germline, CDR1 SGHDT and CDR2 YYEEEE. The length of the CDR3 is 13 residues.

The rearrangement joins TRBV9 to TRBJ2-1, with 8 bases that match TRBD2. Looked up from germline, CDR1 is SGDLS and CDR2 is YYNGEE. The CDR3 is 15 residues long. V was clipped by 6 bases and J by 0 bases; unmatched bases: 5. CDR3 protein: CASTVSGSSYNEQFF. The DNA for the CDR3 is TGTGCCAGCACGGTCAGCGGGAGCTCCTACAATGAGCAGTTCTTC.

The chain employs TRBV5-1 and TRBJ1-4; D not certain. The CDR3 consists of 13 residues. Per germline, CDR1 SGHRS and CDR2 YFSETQ. Trimming stripped 4 bases from V and 7 bases from J, with 11 bases between. CDR3 sequence: CASSGGNSEKLFF. Written as DNA, the CDR3 is TGCGCCAGCAGCGGAGGGAACAGTGAAAAACTGTTTTTT. The full variable domain, completed using reference TRBV5-1 and TRBJ1-4, is KAGVTQTPRYLIKTRGQQVTLSCSPISGHRSVSWYQQTPGQGLQFLFEYFSETQRNKGNFPGRFSGRQFSNSRSEMNVSTLELGDSALYLCASSGGNSEKLFFGSGTQLSVL.

This chain links TRBV9 with TRBJ1-3; a weak D match, TRBD1 (6 bases). With 4 bases removed from V and 0 bases from J, the gap between germline ends came to 17 bases. Germline CDR1 SGDLS, CDR2 YYNGEE. CDR3 size: 17 residues. Here the CDR3 DNA reads TGTGCCAGCAGCTTGGGCGACAGGCCATTCTCTGGAAACACCATATATTTT. Protein product: CASSLGDRPFSGNTIYF.

J is TRBJ2-3 and V is TRBV12-5, with 9 bases lining up with TRBD2. This CDR3 is built from 15 residues. Trimming cost V 6 bases and J 5 bases; bases outside gene matches: 9. The germline gives CDR1 LGHNT, CDR2 FRNRAP. CDR3 amino acids: CASGLPMTSGDTQYF. The DNA of the CDR3 is TGTGCTAGTGGCCTTCCGATGACTAGCGGAGATACGCAGTATTTT.

The chain has TRBV15 and TRBJ1-5, with TRBD1 as a possible D gene (5 bases). The CDR3 runs 15 residues. CDR1 is LNHNV and CDR2 is YYDKDF in the germline V gene (reference sequence). V was pared by 0 bases and J by 7 bases, with 13 bases between. The CDR3 DNA reads TGTGCCACCAGCAGAGATTTAGGGGAAGGACAGCCCCAGCATTTT. It specifies CATSRDLGEGQPQHF.